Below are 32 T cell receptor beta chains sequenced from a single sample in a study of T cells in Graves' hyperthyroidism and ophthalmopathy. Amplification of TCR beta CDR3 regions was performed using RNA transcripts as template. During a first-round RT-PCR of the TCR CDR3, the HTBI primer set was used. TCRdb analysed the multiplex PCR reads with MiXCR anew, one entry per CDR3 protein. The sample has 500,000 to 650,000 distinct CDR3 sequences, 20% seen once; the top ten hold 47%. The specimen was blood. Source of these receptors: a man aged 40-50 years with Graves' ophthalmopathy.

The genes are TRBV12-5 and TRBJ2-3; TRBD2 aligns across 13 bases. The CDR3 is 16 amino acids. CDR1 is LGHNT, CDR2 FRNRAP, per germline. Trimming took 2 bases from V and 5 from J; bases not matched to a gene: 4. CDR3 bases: TGTGCTAGTGGTTTGACTAGCGGGGGGGCAGGAGATACGCAGTATTTT. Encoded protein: CASGLTSGGAGDTQYF.

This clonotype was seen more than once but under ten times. In DNA form, the CDR3 reads TGCGCCAGCAGCATACTAGCGGGAGACAACGAGCAGTACTTC. Translated: CASSILAGDNEQYF. V gene TRBV5-1 combines with J gene TRBJ2-7; 11 bases fit TRBD2. The J segment lost 5 bases and the V segment lost 4 bases, leaving 5 bases of the junction unmatched. CDR1 SGHRS and CDR2 YFSETQ come from the germline V gene. This CDR3 contains 14 residues.

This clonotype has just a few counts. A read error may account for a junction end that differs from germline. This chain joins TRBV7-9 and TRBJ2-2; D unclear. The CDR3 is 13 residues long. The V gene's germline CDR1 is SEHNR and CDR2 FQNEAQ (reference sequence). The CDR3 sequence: CASSFLSTGELFF. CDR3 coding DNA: TGCGCCAGCAGCTTCCTCTCCACCGGGGAGCTGTTTTTT. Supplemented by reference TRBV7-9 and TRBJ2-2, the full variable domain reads DTGVSQNPRHKITKRGQNVTFRCDPISEHNRLYWYRQTLGQGPEFLTYFQNEAQLEKSRLLSDRFSAERPKGSFSTLEIQRTEQGDSAMYLCASSFLSTGELFFGEGSRLTVL.

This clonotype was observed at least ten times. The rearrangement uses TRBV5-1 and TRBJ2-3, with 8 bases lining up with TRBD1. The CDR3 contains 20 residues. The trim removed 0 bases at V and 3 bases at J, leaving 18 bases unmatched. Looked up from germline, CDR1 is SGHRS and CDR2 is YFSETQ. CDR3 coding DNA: TGCGCCAGCAGCTTGGCTGGCAGGGGGCGGAATGAGTTCTGGACAGATACGCAGTATTTT. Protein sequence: CASSLAGRGRNEFWTDTQYF.

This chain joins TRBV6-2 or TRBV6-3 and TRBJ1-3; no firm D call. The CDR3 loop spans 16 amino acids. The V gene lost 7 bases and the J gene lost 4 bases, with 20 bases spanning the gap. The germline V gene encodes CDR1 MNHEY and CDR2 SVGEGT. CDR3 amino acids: CASIWRLGSYGNTIYF. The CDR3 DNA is TGTGCCAGCATTTGGAGGCTGGGGAGTTACGGAAACACCATATATTTT.

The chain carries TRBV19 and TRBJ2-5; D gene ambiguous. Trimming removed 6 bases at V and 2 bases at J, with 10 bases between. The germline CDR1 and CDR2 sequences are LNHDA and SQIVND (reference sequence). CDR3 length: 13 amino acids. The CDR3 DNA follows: TGTGCCAGTAGGAGCTACCTACAAGAGACCCAGTACTTC. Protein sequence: CASRSYLQETQYF.

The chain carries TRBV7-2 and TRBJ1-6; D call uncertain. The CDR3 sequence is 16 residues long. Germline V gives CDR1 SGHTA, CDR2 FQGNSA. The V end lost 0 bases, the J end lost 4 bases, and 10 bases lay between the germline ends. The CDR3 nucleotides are TGTGCCAGCAGCTTAGCTCACTCCCGTTATAATTCACCCCTCCACTTT. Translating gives CASSLAHSRYNSPLHF.

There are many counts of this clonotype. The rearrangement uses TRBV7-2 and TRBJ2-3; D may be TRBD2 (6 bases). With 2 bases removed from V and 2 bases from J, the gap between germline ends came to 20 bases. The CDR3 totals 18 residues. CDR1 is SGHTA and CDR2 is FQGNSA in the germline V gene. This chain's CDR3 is CASSLSHFIAELTDTQYF. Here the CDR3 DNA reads TGTGCCAGCAGCTTATCCCACTTTATAGCGGAACTCACAGATACGCAGTATTTT.

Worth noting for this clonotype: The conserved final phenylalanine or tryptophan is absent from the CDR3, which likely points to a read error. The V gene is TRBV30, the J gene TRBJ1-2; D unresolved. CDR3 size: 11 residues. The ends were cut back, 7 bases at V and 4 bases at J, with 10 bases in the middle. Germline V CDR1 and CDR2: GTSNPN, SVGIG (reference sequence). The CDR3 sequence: CASNRGYGYTS. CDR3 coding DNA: TGTGCCTCCAACAGAGGCTATGGCTACACCTCC.

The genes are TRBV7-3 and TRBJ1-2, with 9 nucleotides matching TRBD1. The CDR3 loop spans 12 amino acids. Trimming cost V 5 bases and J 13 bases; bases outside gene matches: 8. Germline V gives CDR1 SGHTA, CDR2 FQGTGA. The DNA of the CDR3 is TGTGCCAGCAGCCCGGGACAGGGAAGATGCACCTTC. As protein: CASSPGQGRCTF.

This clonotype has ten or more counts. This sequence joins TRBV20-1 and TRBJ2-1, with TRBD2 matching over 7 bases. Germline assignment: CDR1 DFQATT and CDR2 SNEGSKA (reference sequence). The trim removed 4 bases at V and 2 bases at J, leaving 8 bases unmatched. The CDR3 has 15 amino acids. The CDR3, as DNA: TGCAGTGCTAATGGAGGCGGGAGTCCCTACAATGAGCAGTTCTTC. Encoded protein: CSANGGGSPYNEQFF.

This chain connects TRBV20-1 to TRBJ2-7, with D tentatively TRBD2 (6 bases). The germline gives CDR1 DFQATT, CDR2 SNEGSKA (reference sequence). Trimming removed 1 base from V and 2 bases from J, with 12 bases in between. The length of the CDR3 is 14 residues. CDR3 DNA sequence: TGCAGTGCTAGAGTCGGGACTCAAACCTACGAGCAGTACTTC. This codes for CSARVGTQTYEQYF.

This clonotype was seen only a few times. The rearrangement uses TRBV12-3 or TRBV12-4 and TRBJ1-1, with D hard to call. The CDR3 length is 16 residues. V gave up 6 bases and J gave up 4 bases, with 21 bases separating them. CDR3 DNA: TGTGCCAGCAGCCTGAAAAGGACCAGGCTGATCACTGAAGCTTTCTTT. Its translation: CASSLKRTRLITEAFF.

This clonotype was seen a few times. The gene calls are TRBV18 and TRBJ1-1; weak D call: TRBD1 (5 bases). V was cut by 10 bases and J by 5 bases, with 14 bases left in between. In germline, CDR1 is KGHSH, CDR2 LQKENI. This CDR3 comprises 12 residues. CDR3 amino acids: CATTAGNTEAFF. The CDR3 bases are TGTGCCACGACGGCAGGGAATACTGAAGCTTTCTTT.

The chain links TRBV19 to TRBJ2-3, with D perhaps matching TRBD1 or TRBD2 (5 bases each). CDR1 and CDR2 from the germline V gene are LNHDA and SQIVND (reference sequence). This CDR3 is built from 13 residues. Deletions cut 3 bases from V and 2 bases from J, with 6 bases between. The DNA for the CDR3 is TGTGCCAGTAGTATGGGACCCACAGATACGCAGTATTTT. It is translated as CASSMGPTDTQYF.

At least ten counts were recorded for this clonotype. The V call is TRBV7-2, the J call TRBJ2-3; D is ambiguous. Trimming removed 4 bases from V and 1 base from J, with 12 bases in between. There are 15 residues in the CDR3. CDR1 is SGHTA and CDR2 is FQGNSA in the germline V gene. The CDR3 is CASSSVGRGTDTQYF. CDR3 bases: TGTGCCAGCAGCTCGGTGGGTCGGGGCACAGATACGCAGTATTTT.

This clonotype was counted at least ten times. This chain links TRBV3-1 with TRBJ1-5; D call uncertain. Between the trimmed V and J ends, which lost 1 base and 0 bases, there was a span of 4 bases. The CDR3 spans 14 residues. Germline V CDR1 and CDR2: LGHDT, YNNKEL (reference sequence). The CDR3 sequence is CASSQGDSNQPQHF. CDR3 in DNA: TGTGCCAGCAGCCAAGGGGATAGCAATCAGCCCCAGCATTTT.

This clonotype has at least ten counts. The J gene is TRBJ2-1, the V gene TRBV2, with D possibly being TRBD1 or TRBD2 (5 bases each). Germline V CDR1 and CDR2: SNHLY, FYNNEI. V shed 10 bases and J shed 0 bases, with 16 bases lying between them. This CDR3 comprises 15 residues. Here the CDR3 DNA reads TGTGCCACCTCAACCGGGACCAGCTCCTACAATGAGCAGTTCTTC. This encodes CATSTGTSSYNEQFF.

The CDR3 DNA is TGTGCCAGCAGTCCCCTTATGGCCGCCTCGAGGGAAAAACTGTTTTTT. Its translation: CASSPLMAASREKLFF. This chain links TRBV28 with TRBJ1-4; D remains ambiguous. Trimming stripped 5 bases from V and 8 bases from J, with 21 bases between. Germline assignment: CDR1 MDHEN and CDR2 SYDVKM. The CDR3 runs 16 residues.

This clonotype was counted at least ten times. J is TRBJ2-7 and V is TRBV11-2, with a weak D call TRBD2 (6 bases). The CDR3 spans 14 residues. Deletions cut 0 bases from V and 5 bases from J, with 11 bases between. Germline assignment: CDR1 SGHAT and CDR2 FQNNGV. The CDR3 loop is CASSLDSGLHEQYF. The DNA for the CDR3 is TGTGCCAGCAGCTTAGATTCGGGACTCCACGAGCAGTACTTC.

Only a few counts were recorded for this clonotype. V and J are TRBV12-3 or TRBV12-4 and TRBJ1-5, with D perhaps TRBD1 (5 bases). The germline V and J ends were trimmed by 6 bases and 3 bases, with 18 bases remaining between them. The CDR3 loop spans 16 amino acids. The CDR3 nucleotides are TGTGCCAGCAGCTACACAGGTTACCGGCTCAATCAGCCCCAGCATTTT. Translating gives CASSYTGYRLNQPQHF.

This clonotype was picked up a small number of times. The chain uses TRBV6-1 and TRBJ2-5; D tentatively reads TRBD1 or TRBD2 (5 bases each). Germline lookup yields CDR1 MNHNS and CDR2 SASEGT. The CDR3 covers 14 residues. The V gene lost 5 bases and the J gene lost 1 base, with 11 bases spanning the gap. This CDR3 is CASSRGAIQETQYF. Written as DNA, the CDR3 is TGTGCCAGCAGTAGGGGAGCCATCCAAGAGACCCAGTACTTC.

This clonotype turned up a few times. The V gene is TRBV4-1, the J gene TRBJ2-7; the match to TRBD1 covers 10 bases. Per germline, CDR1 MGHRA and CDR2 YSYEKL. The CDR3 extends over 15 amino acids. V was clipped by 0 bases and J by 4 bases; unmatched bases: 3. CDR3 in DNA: TGCGCCAGCAGCCAAGAGAGGACAGGGGGATACGAGCAGTACTTC. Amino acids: CASSQERTGGYEQYF.

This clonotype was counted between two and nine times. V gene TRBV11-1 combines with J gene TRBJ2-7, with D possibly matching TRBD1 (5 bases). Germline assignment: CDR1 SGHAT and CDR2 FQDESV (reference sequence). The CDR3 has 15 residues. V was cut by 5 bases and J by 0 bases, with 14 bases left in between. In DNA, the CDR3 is TGTGCCAGCAGCCCCCGGTACAGGAGCTCCTACGAGCAGTACTTC. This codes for CASSPRYRSSYEQYF. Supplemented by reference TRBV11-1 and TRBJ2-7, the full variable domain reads EAEVAQSPRYKITEKSQAVAFWCDPISGHATLYWYRQILGQGPELLVQFQDESVVDDSQLPKDRFSAERLKGVDSTLKIQPAELGDSAMYLCASSPRYRSSYEQYFGPGTRLTVT.

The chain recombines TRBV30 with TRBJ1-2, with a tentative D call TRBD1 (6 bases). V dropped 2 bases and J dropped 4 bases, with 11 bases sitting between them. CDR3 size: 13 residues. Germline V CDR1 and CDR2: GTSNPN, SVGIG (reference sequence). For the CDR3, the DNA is TGTGCCTGGAGTCGACAGGATGGCTATGGCTACACCTTC. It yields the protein CAWSRQDGYGYTF.

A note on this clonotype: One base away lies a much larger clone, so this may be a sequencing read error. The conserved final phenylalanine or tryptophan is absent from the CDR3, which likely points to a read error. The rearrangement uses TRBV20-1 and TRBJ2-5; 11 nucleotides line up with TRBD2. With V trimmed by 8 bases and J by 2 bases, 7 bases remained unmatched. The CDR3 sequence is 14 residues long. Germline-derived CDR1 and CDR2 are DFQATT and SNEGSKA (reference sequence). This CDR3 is CSTQLAGVQETQYS. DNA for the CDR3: TGCAGTACCCAACTAGCGGGAGTACAAGAGACCCAGTACTCC.

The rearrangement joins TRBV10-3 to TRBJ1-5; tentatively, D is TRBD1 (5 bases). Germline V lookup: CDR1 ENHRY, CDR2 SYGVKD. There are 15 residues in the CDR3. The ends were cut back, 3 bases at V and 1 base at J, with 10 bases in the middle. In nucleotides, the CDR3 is TGTGCCATCAGTGAAAGCAGGGCGAGCAATCAGCCCCAGCATTTT. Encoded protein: CAISESRASNQPQHF.

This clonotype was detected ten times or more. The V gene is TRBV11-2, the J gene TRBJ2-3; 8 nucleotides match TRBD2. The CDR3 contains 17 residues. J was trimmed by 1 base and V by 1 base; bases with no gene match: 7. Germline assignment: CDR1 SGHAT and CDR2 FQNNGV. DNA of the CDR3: TGTGCCAGCAGCTTAGGGGGGAGGCGGGGGGGCACAGATACGCAGTATTTT. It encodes CASSLGGRRGGTDTQYF.

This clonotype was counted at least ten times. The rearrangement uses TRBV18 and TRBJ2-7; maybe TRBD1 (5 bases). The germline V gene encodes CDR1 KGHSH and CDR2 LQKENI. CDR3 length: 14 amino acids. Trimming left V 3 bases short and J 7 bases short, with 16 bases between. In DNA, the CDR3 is TGTGCCAGCTCACCCCTCCCAGGGTCTAGGGAGCAGTACTTC. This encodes CASSPLPGSREQYF.

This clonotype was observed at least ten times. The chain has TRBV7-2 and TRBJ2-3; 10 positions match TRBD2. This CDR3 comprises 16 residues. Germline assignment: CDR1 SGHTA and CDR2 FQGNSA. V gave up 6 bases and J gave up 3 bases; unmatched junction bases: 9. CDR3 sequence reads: CASRLLAGSWTDTQYF. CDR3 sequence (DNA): TGTGCCAGCAGGTTACTAGCGGGGAGTTGGACAGATACGCAGTATTTT.

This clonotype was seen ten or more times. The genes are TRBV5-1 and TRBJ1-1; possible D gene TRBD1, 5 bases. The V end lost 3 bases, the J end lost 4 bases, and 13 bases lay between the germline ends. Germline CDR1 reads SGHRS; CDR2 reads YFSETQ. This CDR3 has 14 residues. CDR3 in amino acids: CASSWGGALTEAFF. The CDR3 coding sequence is TGCGCCAGCAGCTGGGGCGGAGCGCTCACTGAAGCTTTCTTT.

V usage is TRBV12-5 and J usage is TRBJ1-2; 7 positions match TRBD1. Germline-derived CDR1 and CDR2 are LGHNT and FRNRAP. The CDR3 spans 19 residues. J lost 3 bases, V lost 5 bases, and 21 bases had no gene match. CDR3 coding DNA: TGTGCTAGTGGTCCCCAAGGCCCACAGGGGAACCCGACGGACTATGGCTACACCTTC. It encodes CASGPQGPQGNPTDYGYTF. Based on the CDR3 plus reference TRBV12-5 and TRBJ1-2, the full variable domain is DARVTQTPRHKVTEMGQEVTMRCQPILGHNTVFWYRQTMMQGLELLAYFRNRAPLDDSGMPKDRFSAEMPDATLATLKIQPSEPRDSAVYFCASGPQGPQGNPTDYGYTFGSGTRLTVV.